These 24 T cell receptor beta chains were sequenced from one sample in a study of long-term antiretroviral therapy in people with HIV. Survey level was the resolution at which the v3.0 immunoSEQ assay ran. Repertoires were generated with immunoSEQ multiplex PCR, while TCRdb's copy carries only in-frame clones and drops some. This table has approximately 45,000 clones, roughly 86% appearing once. The sequenced sample was unsorted PBMCs, obtained 0.1 years before starting antiretroviral therapy. These TCRs come from a woman aged 50 to 65 with HIV.

This chain links TRBV7-2 with TRBJ2-5; possibly TRBD1 for D (7 bases). CDR3 length: 16 amino acids. The V gene lost 0 bases and the J gene lost 6 bases, with 17 bases spanning the gap. Germline assignment: CDR1 SGHTA and CDR2 FQGNSA. The CDR3 is CASSLASRGERKTQYF. CDR3 DNA: TGTGCCAGCAGCTTAGCGTCCAGGGGGGAACGTAAGACCCAGTACTTC.

This clone has a handful of counts. CDR3 loop: CASSLGSGQGNSPLHF. For the CDR3, the DNA is TGTGCCAGCAGCTTAGGTTCGGGACAGGGGAATTCACCCCTCCACTTT. V and J are TRBV7-8 and TRBJ1-6; 10 nucleotides match TRBD1. The junction had 4 bases not matched to a gene; V was cut back by 1 base and J by 7 bases. The CDR3 consists of 16 residues. Per the germline V gene, CDR1 is SGHVS and CDR2 is FQNEAQ. The full variable domain, rest sourced from reference TRBV7-8 and TRBJ1-6, is GAGVSQSPRYKVAKRGQDVALRCDPISGHVSLFWYQQALGQGPEFLTYFQNEAQLDKSGLPSDRFFAERPEGSVSTLKIQRTQQEDSAVYLCASSLGSGQGNSPLHFGNGTRLTVT.

This chain links TRBV4-2 with TRBJ1-4; D is unclear. Trimming took 2 bases from V and 0 from J, leaving 7 bases between them. The CDR3 sequence is 15 residues long. CDR1 is LGHNA and CDR2 is YNFKEQ in the germline V gene. The CDR3 region is CASSQPGPTNEKLFF. The DNA of the CDR3 is TGTGCCAGCAGCCAACCTGGACCAACTAATGAAAAACTGTTTTTT.

The rearrangement uses TRBV11-2 and TRBJ1-3, with TRBD1 identical over 10 bases. The germline CDR1 and CDR2 sequences are SGHAT and FQNNGV. The ends lost 0 bases at V and 7 bases at J; junction bases unmatched: 3. The CDR3 covers 15 residues. In DNA form, the CDR3 reads TGTGCCAGCAGCTTAGAGGGGACAGGGGATAACACCATATATTTT. This codes for CASSLEGTGDNTIYF.

This chain links TRBV29-1 with TRBJ1-3; possibly TRBD1 for D (5 bases). The CDR3 extends over 15 amino acids. Trimming shortened V by 0 bases and J by 2 bases, and 11 bases separated the two germline ends. From germline, CDR1 is SQVTM and CDR2 ANQGSEA. Here the CDR3 reads CSVEDLGGAGNTIYF. DNA for the CDR3: TGCAGCGTTGAAGATCTGGGGGGGGCTGGAAACACCATATATTTT.

The V and J genes are TRBV5-4 and TRBJ2-3, with D tentatively TRBD1 or TRBD2 (5 bases each). The V end was cut by 4 bases, the J end by 0 bases, with 15 bases between. CDR3 length: 16 residues. Germline V gives CDR1 SGHNT, CDR2 YYREEE (reference sequence). The CDR3 DNA follows: TGTGCCAGCAGCGCCGGGACGGCAAGAAGCACAGATACGCAGTATTTT. It encodes CASSAGTARSTDTQYF.

The chain links TRBV12-5 to TRBJ2-3; D gene ambiguous. Germline CDR1 is LGHNT and CDR2 is FRNRAP. The CDR3 is 14 residues long. Trimming removed 4 bases from V and 0 bases from J, with 8 bases in between. The CDR3 loop reads CASGSGYSTDTQYF. CDR3 in DNA: TGTGCTAGTGGTTCAGGTTATAGCACAGATACGCAGTATTTT.

The chain couples TRBV19 to TRBJ1-4; a possible D gene is TRBD1 (6 bases). The CDR3 runs 16 residues. The germline V gene encodes CDR1 LNHDA and CDR2 SQIVND (reference sequence). The germline V and J ends were trimmed by 0 bases and 4 bases, with 12 bases remaining between them. The DNA of the CDR3 is TGTGCCAGTAGTATAGATCGGGGGCGCGGTAATGAAAAACTGTTTTTT. Protein product: CASSIDRGRGNEKLFF. Variable domain in full (rest from reference TRBV19 and TRBJ1-4): DGGITQSPKYLFRKEGQNVTLSCEQNLNHDAMYWYRQDPGQGLRLIYYSQIVNDFQKGDIAEGYSVSREKKESFPLTVTSAQKNPTAFYLCASSIDRGRGNEKLFFGSGTQLSVL.

Remarks on this clone: One end of the junction is discordant with germline, which a read error may explain. The chain couples TRBV7-7 to TRBJ1-1; D is perhaps TRBD1 (6 bases). The CDR3 length is 13 residues. Germline V CDR1 and CDR2: SSHAT, FNYEAQ (reference sequence). CDR3 DNA: TGTGCTAGCAGCTTAAAGGGGGGGTCTGAAGCTTTCTTT. Protein: CASSLKGGSEAFF.

J is TRBJ2-1 and V is TRBV7-9; no reliable D call. V was shortened by 5 bases and J by 4 bases, with 15 bases between the two germline ends. There are 15 residues in the CDR3. Germline V gene data show CDR1 as SEHNR and CDR2 as FQNEAQ (reference sequence). The CDR3 sequence: CASSPGEGRYNEQFF. The DNA for the CDR3 is TGTGCCAGCAGCCCCGGAGAAGGACGGTACAATGAGCAGTTCTTC.

The rearrangement links TRBV30 to TRBJ2-7; TRBD2 agrees at 10 bases. The germline V gene encodes CDR1 GTSNPN and CDR2 SVGIG (reference sequence). With 2 bases clipped from V and 7 bases from J, the junction kept 14 bases outside the gene matches. The CDR3 is 16 residues long. CDR3 sequence (DNA): TGTGCCTGGAGTCCCGCCTTACTAGCGGGGCTCTGGGAGCAGTACTTC. This sequence encodes CAWSPALLAGLWEQYF.

This rearrangement joins TRBV7-9 to TRBJ1-4; tentative D call: TRBD1 (5 bases). Germline V gene lookup returns CDR1 SEHNR and CDR2 FQNEAQ (reference sequence). CDR3 length equals 13 residues. The ends were cut back, 5 bases at V and 5 bases at J, with 9 bases in the middle. The CDR3 coding sequence is TGTGCCAGCAGCCCAGCAGGGAATGAAAAACTGTTTTTT. This gives the protein CASSPAGNEKLFF. Filled out from reference TRBV7-9 and TRBJ1-4, the complete variable domain reads DTGVSQNPRHKITKRGQNVTFRCDPISEHNRLYWYRQTLGQGPEFLTYFQNEAQLEKSRLLSDRFSAERPKGSFSTLEIQRTEQGDSAMYLCASSPAGNEKLFFGSGTQLSVL.

The chain combines TRBV27 with TRBJ2-1; 11 positions agree with TRBD1. The V gene's germline CDR1 is MNHEY and CDR2 SMNVEV (reference sequence). V dropped 5 bases and J dropped 9; count of bases not matched to a gene: 12. CDR3 size: 16 residues. For the CDR3, the DNA is TGTGCCAGCAGTACCCGGACAGGGGGCGAGTATAGTGAGCAGTTCTTC. Its translation is CASSTRTGGEYSEQFF.

This clone was picked up one time. V gene TRBV30 combines with J gene TRBJ2-7; possibly TRBD2 for D (6 bases). Between the trimmed V and J ends, which lost 4 bases and 5 bases, there was a span of 9 bases. This CDR3 is 11 amino acids long. Per germline, CDR1 GTSNPN and CDR2 SVGIG (reference sequence). The CDR3 DNA reads TGTGCCTGGACAGGAGGGAACGAGCAGTACTTC. Amino acids: CAWTGGNEQYF.

The gene calls are TRBV4-1 and TRBJ1-2, with 10 bases that match TRBD1. V lost 1 base, J lost 5 bases, and 13 bases stayed unmatched. In germline, CDR1 is MGHRA, CDR2 YSYEKL. The CDR3 runs to 18 residues. The CDR3 reads CASSQVQSRDRGIYGYTF. DNA of the CDR3: TGCGCCAGCAGCCAAGTTCAGTCCCGGGACAGGGGTATTTATGGCTACACCTTC.

This clone was counted a single time. The rearrangement uses TRBV5-4 and TRBJ1-2; perhaps TRBD1 as D (6 bases). Trimming removed 3 bases at V and 4 bases at J, with 19 bases between. The germline V gene encodes CDR1 SGHNT and CDR2 YYREEE (reference sequence). The CDR3 runs 16 residues. The CDR3 loop is CASSSATWGAGYGYTF. CDR3 coding DNA: TGTGCCAGCAGCTCGGCGACCTGGGGGGCGGGCTATGGCTACACCTTC.

This clone was detected a few times. V and J are TRBV10-3 and TRBJ1-6, with 9 bases identical to TRBD1. V shed 4 bases and J 7 bases; nucleotides not matched to a gene: 5. Looked up from germline, CDR1 is ENHRY and CDR2 is SYGVKD. The CDR3 has 15 residues. CDR3 region: CAISGGGQGNSPLHF. CDR3 nucleotide sequence: TGTGCCATCAGTGGGGGGGGACAGGGAAATTCACCCCTCCACTTT.

The gene calls are TRBV12-2 and TRBJ2-1; the table gives TRBD2 as D, unverified against the DNA. TRBV12-2 is termed a pseudogene. The length of the CDR3 is 17 residues. In nucleotides, the CDR3 is TGTGCAAGTCGCTTAGGGCGACTAGCGGGGGGGCCGGATGAGCAGTTCTTC. Its translation: CASRLGRLAGGPDEQFF.

This sequence joins TRBV4-3 and TRBJ2-3; 10 positions agree with TRBD1. The germline CDR1 and CDR2 sequences are LGHNA and YSLEER. The CDR3 sequence is 15 residues long. The J segment lost 6 bases and the V segment lost 4 bases, leaving 7 bases of the junction unmatched. Here the CDR3 reads CASSPRTGGRDTQYF. CDR3 sequence (DNA): TGCGCCAGCAGCCCGCGGACAGGGGGGAGGGATACGCAGTATTTT.

The chain carries TRBV30 and TRBJ1-2; D remains ambiguous. The V end was cut by 3 bases, the J end by 2 bases, with 1 base between. CDR3 length: 10 residues. The germline CDR1 and CDR2 sequences are GTSNPN and SVGIG (reference sequence). For the CDR3, the DNA is TGTGCCTGGAGAAACTATGGCTACACCTTC. Translating gives CAWRNYGYTF.

This rearrangement joins TRBV11-2 to TRBJ2-7; TRBD1 is a possible D gene (6 bases). The V gene lost 5 bases and the J gene lost 0 bases, with 14 bases spanning the gap. CDR1 and CDR2 (germline): SGHAT, FQNNGV. The CDR3 is 15 amino acids. CDR3 protein: CASSHGTPSSYEQYF. In nucleotides, the CDR3 is TGTGCCAGCAGCCATGGGACACCCAGCTCCTACGAGCAGTACTTC.

About this clone: Other DNA sequences within the sample encode an identical CDR3. V gene TRBV11-3 combines with J gene TRBJ2-1; 14 nucleotides line up with TRBD2. This CDR3 has 18 amino acids. The V segment lost 0 bases and the J segment 7 bases; nucleotides outside the gene matches: 8. Per germline, CDR1 SGHNT and CDR2 YENEEA. This chain's CDR3 is CASSLDGPGLAGVNEQFF. CDR3 sequence (DNA): TGTGCCAGCAGCTTAGATGGCCCGGGACTAGCGGGGGTGAATGAGCAGTTCTTC. Variable domain in full (rest from reference TRBV11-3 and TRBJ2-1): EAGVVQSPRYKIIEKKQPVAFWCNPISGHNTLYWYLQNLGQGPELLIRYENEEAVDDSQLPKDRFSAERLKGVDSTLKIQPAELGDSAVYLCASSLDGPGLAGVNEQFFGPGTRLTVL.

The gene calls are TRBV2 and TRBJ1-2, with D unresolved. This CDR3 has 12 amino acids. V was clipped by 4 bases and J by 3 bases, with 6 bases between them. Germline loops: CDR1 SNHLY, CDR2 FYNNEI. DNA of the CDR3: TGTGCCAGCAGTGTTCTGGACTATGGCTACACCTTC. Protein sequence: CASSVLDYGYTF.

The V and J genes are TRBV6-5 and TRBJ2-7; 7 bases fit TRBD1. The CDR3 totals 14 residues. CDR1 is MNHEY, CDR2 SVGAGI, per germline. V was pared by 7 bases and J by 2 bases, with 8 bases of the junction left unmatched. Here the CDR3 reads CASMGWDSTYEQYF. The CDR3 DNA is TGTGCCAGCATGGGTTGGGACAGCACCTACGAGCAGTACTTC.